This TCR beta chain emerged from a study of cytomegalovirus exposure and HLA in healthy donors. As for the study in general: Among about 200 million T cells, an earlier analysis found 117 million unique TCR beta sequences. General study results and limits: Presence/absence analyses assumed roughly uniform sequencing depth across donors.

Every donor was a healthy person donating bone marrow. PCR involved 60 Vbeta and 13 Jbeta primers. Authors' processing steps: In a later analysis, the count reached about 82 million unique TCR beta chains, with roughly 12 million shared. TCRdb keeps only in-frame clones here, not all; method: immunoSEQ multiplex PCR. That table supplies the V and J calls and clone size; D and trimming were determined from the DNA. The data show approximately 50,000 clones, around 82% seen once. Germline V lookup: CDR1 SNHLY, CDR2 FYNNEI. The CDR3 loop spans 14 amino acids. Trimming took 8 bases from V and 0 from J, leaving 13 bases between them. Comment on this clone: Antigen unknown.

The TCR originated in a man aged 25-40 years in good health and CMV-seropositive. V usage is TRBV2 and J usage is TRBJ1-1; D is unclear. Specimen: PBMCs. Here the CDR3 DNA reads TGTGCCAGCGGACGATCGGACTTGAACACTGAAGCTTTCTTT. Protein: CASGRSDLNTEAFF.